These T cell receptor beta chains were read from a single sample in a study of Tregs in tolerant kidney transplant recipients. TCRdb's table, derived via immunoSEQ multiplex PCR, lists solely in-frame clones and lacks some. The sample has some 71,000 clones, 70% to 90% seen once. The sequences come from CD4+ T cells from blood, collected before the transplant. The receptors were sampled from a human donor who received a combined kidney and bone marrow transplant. Each CDR3 is given with its conserved first and last residue.

j_gene,v_gene,CDR3aa
TRBJ1-2,TRBV27,CASSLLAIQGHSTISGYGYTF
TRBJ2-7,TRBV2,CASRLSGSTAEQYF
TRBJ2-7,TRBV28,CASSTQTGVTYEQYF
TRBJ2-7,TRBV7-2,CASSSQGTVSYEQYF
TRBJ2-5,TRBV28,CASRPRPGGGETQYF
TRBJ2-2,TRBV19,CASRPRQGLSPGELFF
TRBJ2-3,TRBV2,CASRPSGTADTQYF
TRBJ2-7,TRBV7-2,CASSLVGGTSGSYEQYF
TRBJ1-5,TRBV6-1,CASSRTVINQPQHF
TRBJ2-1,TRBV15,CATSRDRSGGFHEQFF
TRBJ2-7,TRBV7-2,CASSPAGVDYEQYF
TRBJ1-2,TRBV4-1,CASSQGSGELGGYTF
TRBJ2-1,TRBV2,CASSTTRNNDGQFF
TRBJ1-2,TRBV29-1,CSVAGTGGHYGYTF
TRBJ2-7,TRBV5-5,CASSLEQGVREQYF
TRBJ2-3,TRBV11-3,CASSLAGRRTDTQYF
TRBJ2-5,TRBV7-3,CASSLGTGGQRQETQYF
TRBJ2-7,TRBV19,CASSLRTSGSYEQYF
TRBJ1-5,TRBV23-1,CASSHPRTGGDMSNQPQHF
TRBJ1-5,TRBV21-1,CASSKPLVGQGSQPQHF
TRBJ2-1,TRBV27,CASSLYTASGRSNEQFF
TRBJ1-2,TRBV5-4,CASSLWPPGYGYTF
TRBJ2-1,TRBV28,CASIGGVSGTAGGEQFF
TRBJ2-7,TRBV11-2,CASSLRPGQGYEQYF
TRBJ2-3,TRBV18,CASSPGTGSRDTQYF
TRBJ1-4,TRBV30,CAWSATGGNEKLFF
TRBJ2-6,TRBV28,CASSLTGNSGANVLTF
TRBJ2-2,TRBV19,CASSIVVTSWELFF
TRBJ2-5,TRBV10-1,CASRLAGGLYQETQYF
TRBJ2-1,TRBV7-9,CASSPTGLASNEQFF
TRBJ2-7,TRBV18,CASSPLGTSGPYEQYF
TRBJ1-1,TRBV5-1,CASTSSGGGTEAFF
TRBJ1-3,TRBV9,CASSAGTDSGNTIYF
TRBJ2-5,TRBV7-2,CASSLSGGSGETQYF
TRBJ2-2,TRBV28,CASSPTLGVAGGENTGELFF
TRBJ2-3,TRBV7-9,CASSRGLARNTDTQYF
TRBJ1-2,TRBV19,CASSIPAGYGYTF
TRBJ2-7,TRBV9,CASSAGTGTYEQYF
TRBJ1-2,TRBV28,CASRLQGLGGYTF
TRBJ1-5,TRBV6-6,CASSYGRGKSQPQHF
TRBJ2-7,TRBV25-1,CASSSLSGQGIGEQYF
TRBJ2-5,TRBV5-6,CASSLVRGQETQYF
TRBJ1-5,TRBV7-2,CASSFYGTGKGNQPQHF
TRBJ2-2,TRBV25-1,CASSGRTANTGELFF
TRBJ1-5,TRBV29-1,CSVALGEGTNQPQHF
TRBJ2-1,TRBV2,CASTQGYGYNEQFF
TRBJ2-3,TRBV18,CASSSGGADTQYF
TRBJ2-2,TRBV7-8,CASIPGGNTGELFF
TRBJ1-5,TRBV30,CAWSPTGIQPQHF
TRBJ2-1,TRBV7-2,CASSLDFAGYNEQFF
TRBJ2-1,TRBV9,CASSTSGLGNEQFF
TRBJ2-3,TRBV10-2,CASSGSSVGKDTQYF
TRBJ2-1,TRBV30,CAWSPTGRNYNEQFF
TRBJ1-1,TRBV19,CASRAGTGGTEAFF
TRBJ2-7,TRBV6-5,CASRTNQGYYEQYF